These 22 T cell receptor beta chains share one sample of origin, sequenced in a study of CD8 T cells in ankylosing spondylitis. In TCRdb, the 5' RACE reads were re-called with MiXCR into one record per CDR3 protein. Of 35,000 to 50,000 distinct CDR3 sequences in the sample, 11% were seen once. The specimen was blood, either unsorted or a sorted T cell fraction (not recorded which). The receptor set was obtained from a male donor with ankylosing spondylitis or in good health (not recorded which).

This chain connects TRBV4-2 to TRBJ1-2; no clear D. The V end was cut by 0 bases, the J end by 4 bases, with 15 bases between. The CDR3 is 16 residues long. Looked up from germline, CDR1 is LGHNA and CDR2 is YNFKEQ. The CDR3 DNA reads TGTGCCAGCAGCCAAGAAGTCACAGTTTTAGGCTATGGCTACACCTTC. This translates into CASSQEVTVLGYGYTF.

This clonotype was found many times. The chain joins TRBV3-1 to TRBJ2-5, with TRBD2 as a possible D gene (6 bases). CDR1 is LGHDT, CDR2 YNNKEL, per germline (reference sequence). V lost 6 bases and J 4 bases, leaving 15 bases between the germline ends. The CDR3 spans 14 residues. The CDR3 coding sequence is TGTGCCAGCAGTCGGGACTTGTCCCGAGAGACCCAGTACTTC. Amino acid sequence: CASSRDLSRETQYF.

Many counts were recorded for this clonotype. V and J are TRBV12-3 or TRBV12-4 and TRBJ2-6, with no clear D. Trimming cost V 7 bases and J 0 bases, with 10 bases left between them. The CDR3 is 15 residues long. Here the CDR3 DNA reads TGTGCCAGCACATTCTCCTTCTCTGGGGCCAACGTCCTGACTTTC. Protein product: CASTFSFSGANVLTF.

By frequency in the sample, this clonotype is medium-sized. This chain joins TRBV29-1 and TRBJ1-1, with a tentative D call TRBD1 (5 bases). Germline CDR1 and CDR2: SQVTM and ANQGSEA. The V and J ends lost 8 bases and 4 bases respectively, with 14 bases between them. CDR3 size: 12 residues. The CDR3 DNA reads TGCAGCACTCAGGGTCAGGGCACTGAAGCTTTCTTT. It is translated as CSTQGQGTEAFF.

This clonotype has only a few counts. The CDR3 is CASSPTYSAYNEQFF. The CDR3 region has the DNA TGTGCCAGCAGTCCGACCTACTCAGCCTACAATGAGCAGTTCTTC. The V gene is TRBV28, the J gene TRBJ2-1; D gene ambiguous. Germline V gene lookup returns CDR1 MDHEN and CDR2 SYDVKM. V was trimmed by 5 bases and J by 2 bases, leaving 13 bases between them. The CDR3 is 15 residues long.

This clonotype was counted at least ten times. The chain is built from TRBV3-1 and TRBJ2-5, with 13 bases aligning to TRBD2. Trimming removed 0 bases from V and 5 bases from J; junction bases left unmatched: 9. This CDR3 is 18 amino acids long. Germline values: CDR1 LGHDT, CDR2 YNNKEL (reference sequence). CDR3 in amino acids: CASSQDSWTSGREETQYF. CDR3 in DNA: TGTGCCAGCAGCCAAGATTCCTGGACTAGCGGGAGAGAGGAGACCCAGTACTTC.

In its sample, this clonotype was seen many times. The J gene is TRBJ2-2, the V gene TRBV29-1; perhaps D is TRBD1 or TRBD2 (5 bases each). There are 14 residues in the CDR3. The V gene lost 6 bases and the J gene lost 8 bases, with 19 bases spanning the gap. CDR1 and CDR2 from the germline V gene are SQVTM and ANQGSEA. The CDR3 nucleotides read TGCAGCGTATCCCAGAGGGACGGGGAAGGGGAGCTGTTTTTT. Its translation is CSVSQRDGEGELFF.

This clonotype was counted many times. This chain links TRBV5-1 with TRBJ2-1; TRBD1 agrees at 7 bases. The CDR3 contains 17 residues. CDR1 is SGHRS, CDR2 YFSETQ, per germline. Germline trimming cut 4 bases from V and 4 bases from J; bases unmatched to any gene: 14. In DNA, the CDR3 is TGCGCCAGCAGCGCCGGACGACAGGGTTTTAATTACAATGAGCAGTTCTTC. It codes for CASSAGRQGFNYNEQFF.

This clonotype has more than one count but fewer than ten. The chain recombines TRBV14 with TRBJ1-1; D may be TRBD1 (5 bases). Trimming removed 2 bases at V and 0 bases at J, with 10 bases between. Germline V lookup: CDR1 SGHDN, CDR2 FVKESK. The CDR3 contains 15 residues. CDR3 DNA: TGTGCCAGCAGCCAACCGGGACCCATGAACACTGAAGCTTTCTTT. The encoded protein is CASSQPGPMNTEAFF.

This clonotype was recorded many times. The chain recombines TRBV5-1 with TRBJ2-1, with 8 positions matching TRBD2. From germline, CDR1 is SGHRS and CDR2 YFSETQ. V lost 4 bases and J lost 1; bases outside the gene matches: 13. CDR3 length: 18 amino acids. The CDR3 nucleotides are TGCGCCAGCAGCCACCTCGTGGAGCGGGGGTTTTCCTACAATGAGCAGTTCTTC. It translates to CASSHLVERGFSYNEQFF.

This clonotype was seen repeatedly, ten times or more. J is TRBJ2-3 and V is TRBV6-1, with 8 bases aligning to TRBD1. In germline, CDR1 is MNHNS, CDR2 SASEGT. J lost 3 bases, V lost 7 bases, and 9 bases had no gene match. This CDR3 contains 15 residues. The CDR3 nucleotides are TGTGCCAGCACTAGGGGTAGGACAGGGACAGATACGCAGTATTTT. Amino acids: CASTRGRTGTDTQYF.

The sample holds one count of this clonotype. The chain uses TRBV5-6 and TRBJ2-7; D is unresolved. Per germline, CDR1 SGHDT and CDR2 YYEEEE. The V and J ends lost 4 bases and 1 base respectively, with 12 bases between them. This CDR3 is built from 14 residues. CDR3 DNA sequence: TGTGCCAGCAGCACGCAAGCGCCTTCCTACGAGCAGTACTTC. Translating gives CASSTQAPSYEQYF.

This clonotype was counted at least ten times. J is TRBJ2-2 and V is TRBV5-1; 8 nucleotides match TRBD2. Unmatched junction bases numbered 0, after V lost 4 bases and J lost 1 base. The germline gives CDR1 SGHRS, CDR2 YFSETQ. This CDR3 has 14 amino acids. CDR3 protein: CASSTSGNTGELFF. CDR3 in DNA: TGCGCCAGCAGCACTAGCGGGAACACCGGGGAGCTGTTTTTT.

This clonotype was seen at least ten times. This rearrangement joins TRBV20-1 to TRBJ2-3; 8 bases align to TRBD1. The CDR3 spans 15 residues. Germline CDR1 DFQATT, CDR2 SNEGSKA (reference sequence). Germline trimming cut 5 bases from V and 0 bases from J; bases unmatched to any gene: 7. CDR3 protein: CSAGTGGPSTDTQYF. DNA of the CDR3: TGCAGTGCTGGTACAGGGGGGCCTAGCACAGATACGCAGTATTTT.

The CDR3 sequence is CSVEGDRTGVYGYTF. The CDR3 nucleotides are TGCAGCGTTGAAGGGGATCGGACAGGGGTTTATGGCTACACCTTC. The V and J genes are TRBV29-1 and TRBJ1-2; 9 nucleotides align to TRBD1. The CDR3 length is 15 residues. Germline assignment: CDR1 SQVTM and CDR2 ANQGSEA. The V segment lost 1 base and the J segment 5 bases; nucleotides outside the gene matches: 8. Complete variable domain (other parts from reference TRBV29-1 and TRBJ1-2): SAVISQKPSRDICQRGTSLTIQCQVDSQVTMMFWYRQQPGQSLTLIATANQGSEATYESGFVIDKFPISRPNLTFSTLTVSNMSPEDSSIYLCSVEGDRTGVYGYTFGSGTRLTVV.

In its sample, this clonotype was seen many times. The V gene is TRBV12-3 or TRBV12-4, the J gene TRBJ2-1, with 9 bases that match TRBD1. This CDR3 is built from 12 residues. V trimming: 5 bases; J trimming: 16 bases; junction bases outside the gene matches: 9. The CDR3, as DNA: TGTGCCAGCAGTCCAAACCCGGGACAGGGATTCTTC. Encoded protein: CASSPNPGQGFF.

This clonotype was observed at least ten times. V gene TRBV5-6 combines with J gene TRBJ2-3; the match to TRBD1 covers 11 bases. V dropped 4 bases and J dropped 6; count of bases not matched to a gene: 16. CDR3 length equals 18 residues. Per the germline V gene, CDR1 is SGHDT and CDR2 is YYEEEE. The CDR3 coding sequence is TGTGCCAGCAGCGATCGGGACAGGGGGATTCTACGGTTGGATACGCAGTATTTT. Its translation is CASSDRDRGILRLDTQYF.

Many counts were recorded for this clonotype. The rearrangement uses TRBV10-3 and TRBJ2-2; no definite D call. Trimming pared 7 bases from V and 0 bases from J, leaving 6 bases between. The CDR3 loop spans 13 amino acids. Germline CDR1 is ENHRY and CDR2 is SYGVKD. CDR3 sequence reads: CAIKQANTGELFF. The CDR3 DNA reads as TGTGCCATCAAGCAGGCGAACACCGGGGAGCTGTTTTTT.

This clonotype was counted at least ten times. The chain employs TRBV28 and TRBJ1-5; no clear D gene. V was shortened by 5 bases and J by 9 bases, with 5 bases between the two germline ends. This CDR3 is built from 10 residues. CDR1 is MDHEN and CDR2 is SYDVKM in the germline V gene. CDR3 residues: CASSRSPQHF. CDR3 nucleotides: TGTGCCAGCAGTAGATCGCCCCAGCATTTT.

This clonotype was counted at least ten times. The gene calls are TRBV3-1 and TRBJ2-1; D is unresolved. Germline V gene sequence: CDR1 LGHDT, CDR2 YNNKEL (reference sequence). This CDR3 has 14 amino acids. The ends were cut back, 1 base at V and 4 bases at J, with 8 bases in the middle. CDR3 region: CASSQVPFYNEQFF. The CDR3 coding sequence is TGTGCCAGCAGCCAAGTTCCTTTTTACAATGAGCAGTTCTTC.

The gene calls are TRBV5-6 and TRBJ2-3, with 8 bases matching TRBD2. Germline CDR1 and CDR2: SGHDT and YYEEEE. The CDR3 is made up of 16 amino acids. The ends lost 4 bases at V and 2 bases at J; junction bases unmatched: 9. The CDR3 DNA sequence: TGTGCCAGCAGCGAGACTAGCGTGAGGTCCACAGATACGCAGTATTTT. This codes for CASSETSVRSTDTQYF.

This clonotype was seen more than once but under ten times. The chain recombines TRBV30 with TRBJ1-1; TRBD1 agrees at 9 bases. Per germline, CDR1 GTSNPN and CDR2 SVGIG (reference sequence). The length of the CDR3 is 13 residues. V lost 5 bases, J lost 3 bases, and 4 bases stayed unmatched. CDR3 sequence: CAWHRGLDTEAFF. Written as DNA, the CDR3 is TGTGCCTGGCACAGGGGGCTGGACACTGAAGCTTTCTTT.